The clone carrying this T cell receptor beta chain was detected ten times or more. No antigen is known for it. The record originates from a study of regulatory T cells in long-lasting Graves disease. Study-wide results and limits: Persistent disease showed a preference for TRBV28, TRBJ1-2 and TRBJ2-5.

The CDR3 consists of 13 residues. Between the trimmed V and J ends, which lost 2 bases and 7 bases, there was a span of 12 bases. Germline V lookup: CDR1 GTSNPN, CDR2 SVGIG (reference sequence). The time point is: newly diagnosed GD, antithyroid drugs for less than 3 months. Researchers made the TCR library from RNA that was extracted from PBMCs. A peripheral blood sample, roughly 9 milliliters in volume, was drawn into EDTA tubes. Both iRepertoire HTBI primers and Arm-PCR of CDR3 regions were used to build the TCR beta libraries. In TCRdb, the multiplex PCR reads were re-called with MiXCR into one record per CDR3 protein. Of 300,000 to 400,000 distinct CDR3 sequences in the sample, about a sixth were seen once. This sample was shared with a second study, whose subject was T cells in Graves' hyperthyroidism and ophthalmopathy. That study adds: Most thyroid clonotypes that were expanded above 0.001 also turned up in blood.

The receptor's source is a man aged 35 to 55 with Graves disease. V is TRBV30 and J is TRBJ1-5, with D hard to call. The sample in question was peripheral blood mononuclear cells (PBMCs), obtained at new diagnosis, from a patient treated with antithyroid drugs. The CDR3 sequence is CAWSTRGKQPQHF. The CDR3 DNA reads TGTGCCTGGAGTACCCGAGGGAAACAGCCCCAGCATTTT.